Below, 8 T cell receptor beta chains from the same sample are listed, as sequenced in a study of OX40 agonist ivuxolimab in advanced cancers. The method was immunoSEQ multiplex PCR; TCRdb's version includes in-frame clones alone and lacks a portion of them. The table has roughly 34,000 clones, about nine tenths seen once. The material sequenced was CD4+ or CD8+ T cells sorted from blood, taken in a trial of the OX40 agonist ivuxolimab. All receptors derive from an adult with an advanced solid tumor such as melanoma, head and neck, liver or kidney cancer.

J is TRBJ2-3 and V is TRBV11-2; D not resolved. Trimming took off 0 bases at V and 4 bases at J, with 8 bases between the two ends. This CDR3 contains 14 residues. Germline CDR1 is SGHAT and CDR2 is FQNNGV. DNA of the CDR3: TGTGCCAGCAGCTTAGATATAGGGCCAGATACGCAGTATTTT. Amino acid sequence: CASSLDIGPDTQYF.

The chain couples TRBV27 to TRBJ1-5; D is perhaps TRBD1 (5 bases). Germline V CDR1 and CDR2: MNHEY, SMNVEV (reference sequence). V shed 4 bases and J shed 5 bases, with 12 bases lying between them. The CDR3 is 14 residues long. This CDR3 reads CASSSQGFDQPQHF. In nucleotides, the CDR3 is TGTGCCAGCAGTTCCCAGGGATTTGATCAGCCCCAGCATTTT.

This rearrangement joins TRBV4-2 to TRBJ1-1, with D possibly matching TRBD1 (6 bases). In germline, CDR1 is LGHNA, CDR2 YNFKEQ. V was clipped by 0 bases and J by 7 bases, with 15 bases between them. CDR3 length equals 15 residues. CDR3 DNA sequence: TGTGCCAGCAGCCAAGATCCCCAGGGGCATATTGAAGCTTTCTTT. Translation gives CASSQDPQGHIEAFF.

The CDR3 bases are TGTGCCTGGAGTGTAGGGGGTGTAGTCTACGAGCAGTACTTC. Translation: CAWSVGGVVYEQYF. The chain couples TRBV30 to TRBJ2-7, with a possible D match to TRBD1 (6 bases). The CDR3 spans 14 residues. V gave up 0 bases and J gave up 3 bases, with 12 bases separating them. From germline, CDR1 is GTSNPN and CDR2 SVGIG (reference sequence).

V and J are TRBV19 and TRBJ2-3; TRBD2 agrees at 8 bases. CDR1 is LNHDA and CDR2 is SQIVND in the germline V gene (reference sequence). The ends lost 4 bases at V and 2 bases at J; junction bases unmatched: 5. The CDR3 length is 15 residues. The CDR3 loop is CASSNGTRSTDTQYF. CDR3 sequence (DNA): TGTGCCAGTAGTAACGGGACTAGATCCACAGATACGCAGTATTTT.

The CDR3: CATSRAGDRTNYGYTF. For the CDR3, the DNA is TGTGCCACCAGCAGAGCCGGGGACAGAACTAACTATGGCTACACCTTC. The J gene is TRBJ1-2, the V gene TRBV15; 7 nucleotides match TRBD1. This CDR3 is built from 16 residues. Germline CDR1 reads LNHNV; CDR2 reads YYDKDF (reference sequence). The J segment lost 0 bases and the V segment lost 1 base, leaving 5 bases of the junction unmatched.

This chain connects TRBV11-2 to TRBJ2-7, with unresolved D. The CDR3 is 17 residues long. Germline CDR1 reads SGHAT; CDR2 reads FQNNGV. Trimming pared 5 bases from V and 2 bases from J, leaving 22 bases between. CDR3 in amino acids: CASSQSTYTLLAYEQYF. The CDR3 DNA is TGTGCCAGCAGCCAGAGCACTTATACACTTTTGGCCTACGAGCAGTACTTC.

The chain employs TRBV28 and TRBJ1-2, with D unresolved. This CDR3 comprises 12 residues. Between the trimmed V and J ends, which lost 5 bases and 6 bases, there was a span of 10 bases. Germline values: CDR1 MDHEN, CDR2 SYDVKM. The CDR3 loop is CASSTHKDGYTF. For the CDR3, the DNA is TGTGCCAGCAGTACACACAAGGATGGCTACACCTTC.